This T cell receptor beta chain derives from a study of technical replicates of blood from a handful of donors. TCRdb's copy holds only in-frame clones and misses some; the assay was immunoSEQ multiplex PCR. The sample lists some 60,000 clones, around 96% occurring once. The CDR3 totals 17 residues. CDR1 and CDR2 from the germline V gene are PRHDT and FYEKMQ (reference sequence). Trimming removed 5 bases from V and 0 bases from J; junction bases left unmatched: 11. Material: PBMCs. This sequence was found in a human donor in good health. Some clones in this sample may be carry-over from other donors' samples. The chain has TRBV13 and TRBJ2-3, with 7 nucleotides matching TRBD2. CDR3 in DNA: TGTGCCAGCAGCGTTAGACTAGCCTTTACTAGCACAGATACGCAGTATTTT. The encoded protein is CASSVRLAFTSTDTQYF.